The rows below give T cell receptor beta chains drawn from one sample of a study of cytotoxic CD8 clonotypes in ibrutinib-treated CLL. Measured with immunoSEQ multiplex PCR; TCRdb has only the in-frame clones, and not every one. The sample gives about 200,000 clones, approximately 72% of which show up once; around 15% is in the top ten. The sequenced sample was PBMCs, obtained after 24 months of ibrutinib treatment. These receptors originate from a human donor with chronic lymphocytic leukemia. The CDR3 runs from the conserved cysteine through the conserved F or W. D genes are given only for firm matches. Only part of the rows carry a size: once, few, many, or a class if the clone is expanded.

v_call	clone_size	j_call	d_call	cdr3_aa	cdr3_nt
TRBV5-1	few	TRBJ2-7	.	CASSLPSVYEQYF	TGCGCCAGCAGCTTGCCTAGCGTCTACGAGCAGTACTTC
TRBV29-1	.	TRBJ1-4	TRBD1	CSGRDSREKLFF	TGCAGCGGCCGGGACAGTAGAGAAAAACTGTTTTTT
TRBV25-1	.	TRBJ2-3	.	CASSESRSTDTQYF	TGTGCCAGCAGTGAATCCCGGAGCACAGATACGCAGTATTTT
TRBV7-2	.	TRBJ2-7	TRBD1	CASSLVGQGTYEQYF	TGTGCCAGCAGCTTAGTGGGACAGGGGACCTACGAGCAGTACTTC
TRBV5-1	.	TRBJ2-6	.	CASSFSNSGANVLTF	TGCGCCAGCAGCTTTTCTAACTCTGGGGCCAACGTCCTGACTTTC
TRBV9	few	TRBJ2-7	TRBD2	CASSPGTSGDYEQYF	TGTGCCAGCAGCCCGGGGACTAGCGGAGATTACGAGCAGTACTTC
TRBV7-2	.	TRBJ2-1	.	CASSLFPGTRLTNEQFF	TGTGCCAGCAGCTTATTTCCGGGAACCCGATTAACCAATGAGCAGTTCTTC
TRBV7-9	.	TRBJ2-5	.	CASSLARTGEETQYF	TGTGCCAGCAGCTTAGCTAGGACCGGTGAGGAGACCCAGTACTTC
TRBV18	few	TRBJ1-2	TRBD1	CASSPGQDIYGYTF	TGTGCCAGCTCACCCGGACAGGACATCTATGGCTACACCTTC
TRBV4-3	.	TRBJ2-5	TRBD1	CASSQGQGALQETQYF	TGCGCCAGCAGCCAGGGACAGGGGGCGTTACAAGAGACCCAGTACTTC
TRBV7-9	.	TRBJ2-7	TRBD2	CASSPPSGVLEQYF	TGTGCCAGCAGCCCCCCTAGCGGCGTTCTTGAGCAGTACTTC